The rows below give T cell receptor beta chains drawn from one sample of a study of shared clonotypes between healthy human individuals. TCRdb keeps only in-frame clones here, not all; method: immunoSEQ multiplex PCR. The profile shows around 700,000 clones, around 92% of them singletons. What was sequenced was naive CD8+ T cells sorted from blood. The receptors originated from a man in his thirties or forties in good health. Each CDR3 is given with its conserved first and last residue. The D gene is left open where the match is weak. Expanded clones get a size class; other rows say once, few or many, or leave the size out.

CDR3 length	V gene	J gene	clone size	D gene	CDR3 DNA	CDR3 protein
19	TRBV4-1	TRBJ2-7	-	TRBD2	TGCGCCAGCAGCCAAGTCCCTAGCGGGAGCCCAAGGTTGGCCTACGAGCAGTACTTC	CASSQVPSGSPRLAYEQYF
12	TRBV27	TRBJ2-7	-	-	TGTGCCAGCAGTTTAGGGACATCCGAGCAGTACTTC	CASSLGTSEQYF
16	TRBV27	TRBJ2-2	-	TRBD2	TGTGCCAGCAGTCTACATAGCGGGAGTTCCACCGGGGAGCTGTTTTTT	CASSLHSGSSTGELFF
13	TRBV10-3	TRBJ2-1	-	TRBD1	TGTGCCATCACGGGACAGAATCCCCATGAGCAGTTCTTC	CAITGQNPHEQFF
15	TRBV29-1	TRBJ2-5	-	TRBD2	TGCAGCGTTGCGGCGACTAGCGGGTCGGGGGAGACCCAGTACTTC	CSVAATSGSGETQYF
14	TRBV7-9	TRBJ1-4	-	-	TGTGCCAGCAGTTTATCAGGGGTGACAGAAAAACTGTTTTTT	CASSLSGVTEKLFF
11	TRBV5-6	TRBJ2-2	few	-	TGTGCCAGCAGCTGGAGCGGGGAGCTGTTTTTT	CASSWSGELFF
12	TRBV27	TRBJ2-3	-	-	TGTGCCAGCAGTGACCTTACAGATACGCAGTATTTT	CASSDLTDTQYF
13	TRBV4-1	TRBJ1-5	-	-	TGCGCCAGCAGCCAAGATCCTAATCAGCCCCAGCATTTT	CASSQDPNQPQHF
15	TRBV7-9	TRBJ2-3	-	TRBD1	TGTGCCAGCCGGGCAGACAGGGGGCTCACAGATACGCAGTATTTT	CASRADRGLTDTQYF
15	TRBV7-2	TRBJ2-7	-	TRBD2	TGTGCCAGCACTCCGCGGACTAGCGGGAGATACGAGCAGTACTTC	CASTPRTSGRYEQYF
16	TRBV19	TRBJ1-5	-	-	TGTGCCAGTAGTATCCCAGGGTCGGTTGGCAATCAGCCCCAGCATTTT	CASSIPGSVGNQPQHF
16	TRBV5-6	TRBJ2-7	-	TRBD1	TGTGCCAGCAGCGTAGGGACAGGGATGATCCTCTACGAGCAGTACTTC	CASSVGTGMILYEQYF
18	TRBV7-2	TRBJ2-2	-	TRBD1	TGTGCCAGCAGCATGGGACAGGGGGCGGCTTCGGCGGCGGGGGAGCTGTTTTTT	CASSMGQGAASAAGELFF
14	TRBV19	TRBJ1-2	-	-	TGTGCCAGTAGTAGCCCGACGGCTAACTATGGCTACACCTTC	CASSSPTANYGYTF
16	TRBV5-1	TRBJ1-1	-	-	TGCGCCAGCGCTGTTTATCGGCCGGTTATGAACACTGAAGCTTTCTTT	CASAVYRPVMNTEAFF